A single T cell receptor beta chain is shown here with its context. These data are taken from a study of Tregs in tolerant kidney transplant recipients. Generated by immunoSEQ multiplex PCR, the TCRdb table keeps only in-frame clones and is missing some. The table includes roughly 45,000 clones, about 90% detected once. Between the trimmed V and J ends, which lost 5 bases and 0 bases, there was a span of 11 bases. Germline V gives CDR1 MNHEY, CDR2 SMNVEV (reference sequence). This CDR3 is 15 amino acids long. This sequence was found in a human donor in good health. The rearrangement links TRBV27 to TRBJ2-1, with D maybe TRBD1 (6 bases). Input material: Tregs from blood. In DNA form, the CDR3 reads TGTGCCAGCAGTGGAGTGGACAGCTCCTACAATGAGCAGTTCTTC. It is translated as CASSGVDSSYNEQFF.